This TCR beta chain was observed in a study of CD4+ T cells in melanoma. CDR1 and CDR2 (germline): LGHNA, YNFKEQ. The CDR3 extends over 11 amino acids. Trimming cost V 4 bases and J 10 bases, with 11 bases left between them. Repertoires were generated with immunoSEQ multiplex PCR, while TCRdb's copy carries only in-frame clones and drops some. The sample holds over 10,000 clones, roughly 80% seen once. Sequenced sample: cells from a culture (not recorded whether cultured in vitro). The sequence derives from a human donor with melanoma. This rearrangement joins TRBV4-2 to TRBJ2-7; D is possibly TRBD1 or TRBD2 (6 bases each). Here the CDR3 DNA reads TGTGCCAGCAGCCGGAGGGACACCCAGTACTTC. This gives the protein CASSRRDTQYF.